The clone carrying this TCR beta chain is a singleton in its sample. The antigen is not known. Repertoires were generated with immunoSEQ multiplex PCR, while TCRdb's copy carries only in-frame clones and drops some. The profile shows more than 20,000 clones, approximately 89% of them singletons. This entry belongs to a study of chemoradiotherapy in HPV16-positive cancers. Across the study: A couple of HPV16-positive patients' cells yielded candidate HPV-specific clones and common motifs.

Samples were taken several times over chemoradiotherapy. Findings of the study overall: Non-HPV-specific T cells did not expand in tumors during treatment, whereas candidate HPV-specific clones and E7-related motifs did. Functional assays defining HPV-specific T cells used only a couple of HPV16-positive patients.

The source is a human donor with HPV-associated anogenital cancer. Sequenced material: blood, taken from a patient who underwent chemoradiotherapy.

The DNA of the CDR3 is TGTGCCAGCATCAGGACGGGAGGGACCGGGGAGCTGTTTTTT. Its translation: CASIRTGGTGELFF. V usage is TRBV11-2 and J usage is TRBJ2-2; 8 bases map to TRBD2. Germline V lookup: CDR1 SGHAT, CDR2 FQNNGV. The V gene end was trimmed by 7 bases and the J gene end by 5 bases; junction bases not matched to a gene: 6. This CDR3 has 14 amino acids. The full variable domain, in which reference TRBV11-2 and TRBJ2-2 provide the parts outside the CDR3, is EAGVAQSPRYKIIEKRQSVAFWCNPISGHATLYWYQQILGQGPKLLIQFQNNGVVDDSQLPKDRFSAERLKGVDSTLKIQPAKLEDSAVYLCASIRTGGTGELFFGEGSRLTVL.